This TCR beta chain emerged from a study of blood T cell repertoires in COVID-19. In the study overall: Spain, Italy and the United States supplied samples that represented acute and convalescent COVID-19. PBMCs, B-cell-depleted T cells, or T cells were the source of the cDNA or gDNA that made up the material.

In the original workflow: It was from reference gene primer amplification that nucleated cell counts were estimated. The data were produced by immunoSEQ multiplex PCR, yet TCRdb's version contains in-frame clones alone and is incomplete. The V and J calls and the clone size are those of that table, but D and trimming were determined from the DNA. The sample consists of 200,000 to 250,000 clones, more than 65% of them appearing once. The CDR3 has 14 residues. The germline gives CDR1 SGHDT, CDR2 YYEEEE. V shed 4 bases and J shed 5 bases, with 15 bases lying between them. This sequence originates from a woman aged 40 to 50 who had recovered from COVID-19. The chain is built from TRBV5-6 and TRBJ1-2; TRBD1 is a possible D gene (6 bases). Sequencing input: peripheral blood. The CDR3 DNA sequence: TGTGCCAGCAGCGGCACGGGGGGCGCTTATGGCTACACCTTC. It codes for CASSGTGGAYGYTF.